This T cell receptor beta chain emerged from a study of T cell therapy after organ transplantation. Study-level information: Across 2 to 6 intravenous infusions, patients got a median of 1.92 x 10^8 CMV-specific T cells.

Data came from immunoSEQ multiplex PCR; TCRdb stores just in-frame clones and leaves some out. Of 45,000 to 60,000 clones in the sample, 85% to 95% are singletons; the top ten hold about 2.9%. As concerns this clone: Its antigen is as yet unknown.

Study findings and constraints: Poor CD8+ T cell yield may explain few expansions in nonresponders. Post-therapy CD8 clonality change correlated inversely with pretherapy clonality. Concurrent antirejection and antiviral drugs remain unassessed confounders.

Germline lookup yields CDR1 SEHNR and CDR2 FQNEAQ (reference sequence). With 4 bases removed from V and 6 bases from J, the gap between germline ends came to 13 bases. This CDR3 is 13 amino acids long. This sequence was found in a human patient who had received a solid organ transplant and had CMV disease. J is TRBJ2-7 and V is TRBV7-9, with D perhaps TRBD2 (5 bases). The starting material was CD8+ T cells from blood, obtained before autologous CMV-specific T cell therapy. Here the CDR3 reads CASSSTPGVEQYF. CDR3 DNA sequence: TGTGCCAGCAGCTCGACCCCCGGGGTCGAGCAGTACTTC.